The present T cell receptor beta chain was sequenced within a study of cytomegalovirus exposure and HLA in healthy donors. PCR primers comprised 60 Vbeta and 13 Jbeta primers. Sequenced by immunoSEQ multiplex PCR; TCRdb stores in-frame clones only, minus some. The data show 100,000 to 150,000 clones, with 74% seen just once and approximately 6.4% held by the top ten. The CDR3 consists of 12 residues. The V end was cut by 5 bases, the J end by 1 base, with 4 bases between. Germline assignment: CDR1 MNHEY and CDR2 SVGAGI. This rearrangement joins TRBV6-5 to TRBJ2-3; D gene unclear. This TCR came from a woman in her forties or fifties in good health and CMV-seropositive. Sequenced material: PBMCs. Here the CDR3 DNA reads TGTGCCAGCAGTCGGGGCACAGATACGCAGTATTTT. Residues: CASSRGTDTQYF.